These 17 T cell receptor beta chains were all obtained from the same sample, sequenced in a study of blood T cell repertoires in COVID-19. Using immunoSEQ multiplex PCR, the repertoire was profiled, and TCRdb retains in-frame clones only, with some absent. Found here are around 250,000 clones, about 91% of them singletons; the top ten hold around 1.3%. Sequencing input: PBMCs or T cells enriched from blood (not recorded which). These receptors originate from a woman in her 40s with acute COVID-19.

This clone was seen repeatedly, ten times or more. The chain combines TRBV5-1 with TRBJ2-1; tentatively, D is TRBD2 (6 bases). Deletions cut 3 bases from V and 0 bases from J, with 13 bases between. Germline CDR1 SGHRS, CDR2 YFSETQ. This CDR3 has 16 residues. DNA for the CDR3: TGCGCCAGCAGCTCGCTAGCGATAAACTCCTACAATGAGCAGTTCTTC. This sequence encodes CASSSLAINSYNEQFF. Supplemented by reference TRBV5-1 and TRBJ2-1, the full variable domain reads KAGVTQTPRYLIKTRGQQVTLSCSPISGHRSVSWYQQTPGQGLQFLFEYFSETQRNKGNFPGRFSGRQFSNSRSEMNVSTLELGDSALYLCASSSLAINSYNEQFFGPGTRLTVL.

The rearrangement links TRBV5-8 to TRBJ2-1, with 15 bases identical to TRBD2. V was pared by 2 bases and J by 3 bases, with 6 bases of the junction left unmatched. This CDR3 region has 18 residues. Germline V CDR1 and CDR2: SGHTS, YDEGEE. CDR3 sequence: CASSFLGLAGGYYNEQFF. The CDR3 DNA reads TGTGCCAGCAGCTTTCTAGGACTAGCGGGAGGGTACTACAATGAGCAGTTCTTC.

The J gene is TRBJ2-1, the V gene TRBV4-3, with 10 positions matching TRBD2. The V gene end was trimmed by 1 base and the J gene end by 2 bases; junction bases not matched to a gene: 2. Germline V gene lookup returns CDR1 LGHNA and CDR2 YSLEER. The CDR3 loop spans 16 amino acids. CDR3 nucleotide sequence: TGCGCCAGCAGCCAAGGTGGACTAGCGGCCTACAATGAGCAGTTCTTC. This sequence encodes CASSQGGLAAYNEQFF.

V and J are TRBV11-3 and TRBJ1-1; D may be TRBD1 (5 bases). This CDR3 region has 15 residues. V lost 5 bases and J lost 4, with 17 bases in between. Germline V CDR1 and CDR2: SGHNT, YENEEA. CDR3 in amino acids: CASSHTVTGSTEAFF. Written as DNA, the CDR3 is TGTGCCAGCAGCCACACCGTTACAGGTTCCACTGAAGCTTTCTTT.

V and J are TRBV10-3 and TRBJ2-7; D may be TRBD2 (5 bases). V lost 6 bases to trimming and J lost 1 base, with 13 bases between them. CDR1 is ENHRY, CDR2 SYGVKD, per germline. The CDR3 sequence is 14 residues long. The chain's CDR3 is CAISDNSVSYEQYF. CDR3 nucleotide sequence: TGTGCCATCAGCGACAATAGCGTATCCTACGAGCAGTACTTC.

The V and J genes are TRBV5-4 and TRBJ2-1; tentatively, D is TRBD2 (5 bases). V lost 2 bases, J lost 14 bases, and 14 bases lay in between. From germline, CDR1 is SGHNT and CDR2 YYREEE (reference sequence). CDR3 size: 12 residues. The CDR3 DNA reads TGTGCCAGCAGCTTACTGTCTATGAGGGAGTTCTTC. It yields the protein CASSLLSMREFF.

The CDR3 region has the DNA TGCAGCGGTGAGACTAGCGGGAGTGGAGAGACCCAGTACTTC. Translation: CSGETSGSGETQYF. The chain is built from TRBV29-1 and TRBJ2-5; TRBD2 aligns across 12 bases. CDR3 size: 14 residues. V shed 7 bases, J shed 4 bases, and the junction held 7 bases outside the gene matches. Germline CDR1 and CDR2: SQVTM and ANQGSEA.

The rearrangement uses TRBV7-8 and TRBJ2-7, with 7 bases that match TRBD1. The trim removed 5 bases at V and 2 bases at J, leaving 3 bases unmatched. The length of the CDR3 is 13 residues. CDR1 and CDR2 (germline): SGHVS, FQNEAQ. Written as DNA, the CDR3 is TGTGCCAGCAGCCGGGACAGAGCCTACGAGCAGTACTTC. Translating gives CASSRDRAYEQYF.

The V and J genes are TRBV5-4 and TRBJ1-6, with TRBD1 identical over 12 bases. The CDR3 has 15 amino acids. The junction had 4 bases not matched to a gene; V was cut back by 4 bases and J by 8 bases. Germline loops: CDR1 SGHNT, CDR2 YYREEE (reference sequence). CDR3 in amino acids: CASSRGQGADSPLHF. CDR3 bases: TGTGCCAGCAGCCGGGGACAGGGGGCGGATTCACCCCTCCACTTT.

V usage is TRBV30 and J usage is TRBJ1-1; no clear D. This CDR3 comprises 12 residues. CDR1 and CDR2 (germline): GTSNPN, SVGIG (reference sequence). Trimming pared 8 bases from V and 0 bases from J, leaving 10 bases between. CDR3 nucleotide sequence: TGTGCCCAAGGACTCTTGAACACTGAAGCTTTCTTT. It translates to CAQGLLNTEAFF.

Here the CDR3 reads CASSRTGATNEKLFF. DNA for the CDR3: TGTGCCAGCAGCCGGACAGGGGCAACTAATGAAAAACTGTTTTTT. This chain joins TRBV5-4 and TRBJ1-4, with TRBD1 matching 9 bases. Germline V gives CDR1 SGHNT, CDR2 YYREEE (reference sequence). V shed 4 bases, J shed 0 bases, and the junction held 1 base outside the gene matches. This CDR3 comprises 15 residues.

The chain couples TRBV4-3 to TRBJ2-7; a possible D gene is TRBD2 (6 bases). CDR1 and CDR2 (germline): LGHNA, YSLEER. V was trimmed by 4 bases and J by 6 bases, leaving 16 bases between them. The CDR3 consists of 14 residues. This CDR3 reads CASSLQAGFLEQYV. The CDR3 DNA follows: TGCGCCAGCAGCCTCCAAGCGGGTTTCCTCGAGCAGTACGTC.

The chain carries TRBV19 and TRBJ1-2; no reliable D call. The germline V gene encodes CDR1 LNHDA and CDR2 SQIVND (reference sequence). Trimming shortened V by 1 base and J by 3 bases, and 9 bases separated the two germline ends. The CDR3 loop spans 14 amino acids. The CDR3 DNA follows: TGTGCCAGTAGTATAGTCCTGGGAGACTATGGCTACACCTTC. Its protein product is CASSIVLGDYGYTF.

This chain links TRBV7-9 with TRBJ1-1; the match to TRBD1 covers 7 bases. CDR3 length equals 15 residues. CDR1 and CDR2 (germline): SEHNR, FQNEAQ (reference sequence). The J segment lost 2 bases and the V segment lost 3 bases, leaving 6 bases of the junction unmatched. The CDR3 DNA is TGTGCCAGCAGCTTTCCAACAGGGGTTAACACTGAAGCTTTCTTT. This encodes CASSFPTGVNTEAFF. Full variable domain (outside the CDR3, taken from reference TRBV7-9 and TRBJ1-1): DTGVSQNPRHKITKRGQNVTFRCDPISEHNRLYWYRQTLGQGPEFLTYFQNEAQLEKSRLLSDRFSAERPKGSFSTLEIQRTEQGDSAMYLCASSFPTGVNTEAFFGQGTRLTVV.

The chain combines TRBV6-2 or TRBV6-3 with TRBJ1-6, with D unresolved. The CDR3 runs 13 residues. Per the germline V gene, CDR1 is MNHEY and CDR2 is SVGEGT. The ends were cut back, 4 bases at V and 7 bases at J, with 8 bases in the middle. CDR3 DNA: TGTGCCAGCAGTTGGGCAGAGAATTCACCCCTCCACTTT. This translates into CASSWAENSPLHF.

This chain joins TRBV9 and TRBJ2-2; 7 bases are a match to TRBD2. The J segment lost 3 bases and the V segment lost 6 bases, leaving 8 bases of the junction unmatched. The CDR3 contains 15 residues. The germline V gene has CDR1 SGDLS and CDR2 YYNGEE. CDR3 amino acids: CASTSSSGDTGELFF. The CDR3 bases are TGTGCCAGCACGTCCTCTAGCGGCGACACCGGGGAGCTGTTTTTT.

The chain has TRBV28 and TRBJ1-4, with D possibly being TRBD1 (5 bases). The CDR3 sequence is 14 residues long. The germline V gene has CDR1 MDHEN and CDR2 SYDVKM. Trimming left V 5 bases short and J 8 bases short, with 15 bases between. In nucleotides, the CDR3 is TGTGCCAGCAGTCGTGTGGACATTGGGGAAAAACTGTTTTTT. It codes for CASSRVDIGEKLFF. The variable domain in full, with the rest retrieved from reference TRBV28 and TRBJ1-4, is DVKVTQSSRYLVKRTGEKVFLECVQDMDHENMFWYRQDPGLGLRLIYFSYDVKMKEKGDIPEGYSVSREKKERFSLILESASTNQTSMYLCASSRVDIGEKLFFGSGTQLSVL.